This T cell receptor (beta chain) was identified in a study of metastatic and nonmetastatic thyroid tumors. In the study overall: The authors compared repertoires across blood and tumor or nodule tissue from malignant and benign thyroid patients. Study-level points and caveats: Significantly higher TCR beta diversity was reportedly seen in malignant thyroid tumors than benign nodules, in blood and tumor.

On this clone: Its antigen is currently unknown.

Per the study methods: Clinicopathological groups differed in CDR3, with these differences serving to build a distant-metastasis classifier for papillary thyroid cancer. TCRdb re-analyzed the PCR reads through MiXCR. The V and J calls follow TCRdb's processing rather than the paper's. The sample contains about 38,000 clones, 20% to 30% of which appear only once. Germline loops: CDR1 MNHNS, CDR2 SASEGT. CDR3 length: 13 amino acids. Trimming took 5 bases from V and 11 from J, leaving 16 bases between them. Prior to thyroid surgery, none of the patients had received any treatment. Material for sequencing was blood. This receptor was taken from a female donor with papillary thyroid cancer or a benign thyroid nodule (not recorded which). Some clones in this sample may be carry-over from other donors' samples. V and J are TRBV6-1 and TRBJ2-1; D is ambiguous. The CDR3 region has the DNA TGTGCCAGCAGTCCCTGTGTTGGTGGCCAGCAGTTCTTC. This encodes CASSPCVGGQQFF.